The T cell receptor (beta chain) under discussion was sequenced for a study of a mutant IDH1 vaccine in newly diagnosed glioma. Study at large: Each patient was administered eight vaccinations, scheduled in weeks 1, 3, 5, 7, 11, 15, 19 and 23. Onset of vaccination occurred 4-6 weeks following radiotherapy alone, or with temozolomide cycles.

Trimming shortened V by 6 bases and J by 0 bases, and 18 bases separated the two germline ends. CDR3 size: 17 residues. CDR1 and CDR2 from the germline V gene are SGHTA and FQGNSA. This table comes from immunoSEQ multiplex PCR, and its TCRdb copy is limited to in-frame clones, with some not included. The table has 45,000 to 55,000 clones, more than 70% seen once. This clone was observed a handful of times. What it binds is unknown. The time point here: week 5, during vaccination. Each dose of the vaccine consisted of 300 ug of mutant IDH1 20-mer peptide, with topical imiquimod. The source is a woman aged 40 to 49 with glioma. Sequences were derived from PBMCs, sampled from a glioma patient whose treatment included an IDH1 peptide vaccine. The chain joins TRBV7-2 to TRBJ1-3; D ambiguous. The CDR3 protein is CASRPNRGLSSGNTIYF. The CDR3 region has the DNA TGTGCCAGCAGACCTAACCGGGGTCTCAGCTCTGGAAACACCATATATTTT.